The present T cell receptor (beta chain) was sequenced within a study of CD8+ T cells in alopecia areata. Study summary: A regimen of oral tofacitinib, 5 to 10 mg twice daily, was given to treated patients.

General observations from the study: Tofacitinib produced a significant decrease in scalp clonality and in expanded CD8+ clones among the top 100.

As for treatment: oral pan-JAK inhibitor, 5-10 mg twice daily. CDR1 is SQVTM and CDR2 is ANQGSEA in the germline V gene. Trimming took 7 bases from V and 0 from J; bases not matched to a gene: 8. The CDR3 runs to 14 residues. Worth noting for this clone: Its antigen remains unidentified.

The authors extracted RNA and reverse transcribed it into cDNA as the sequencing template. Using immunoSEQ multiplex PCR, the repertoire was profiled, and TCRdb retains in-frame clones only, with some absent. The table has just over 150,000 clones, around three fifths seen once. Sequences were derived from CD4+ T cells sorted from blood, sampled at week 4, from a patient treated with tofacitinib. This TCR was recovered from a human donor with alopecia areata. The chain recombines TRBV29-1 with TRBJ2-7; 8 nucleotides agree with TRBD1. The CDR3 DNA is TGCAGCGCACTAGTGGGGACAGGCTCCTACGAGCAGTACTTC. Translated, it gives CSALVGTGSYEQYF.